This TCR beta chain was recorded in a study of cytomegalovirus exposure and HLA in healthy donors. Regarding this clone: Its cognate antigen is unknown.

13 Jbeta primers and 60 Vbeta primers were used for the PCR. Per the study methods: It was a later analysis that counted some 80 million unique TCR beta chains, of which about 10 million were shared. Some clones are missing from TCRdb's copy, which holds only in-frame ones; the method was immunoSEQ multiplex PCR. Clone size and V and J calls were adopted from that table, with D and trimming inferred from the DNA. The sample shows over 150,000 clones, about 80% of them seen only once. Trimming took 2 bases from V and 5 from J; bases not matched to a gene: 6. The CDR3 sequence is 16 residues long. The V gene's germline CDR1 is SGHVS and CDR2 FQNEAQ. Study results and limitations: The authors reported that TCR beta sequences could predict HLA-A and HLA-B alleles. These predictions were accurate for most subjects in the first cohort.

The TCR originated in a man in his forties in good health and CMV-seronegative. Input material: PBMCs. The chain is built from TRBV7-8 and TRBJ2-5, with TRBD2 matching 12 bases. CDR3 sequence: CASSLTSGRPGETQYF. CDR3 nucleotides: TGTGCCAGCAGCTTAACTAGCGGGAGGCCCGGGGAGACCCAGTACTTC.